This T cell receptor beta chain was sequenced in a study of identical twins. Study-wide points: Out-of-frame beta chain sequences displayed weaker excess sharing between twins.

The V and J ends lost 4 bases and 0 bases, in that order; junction bases with no gene match: 4. From germline, CDR1 is SEHNR and CDR2 FQNEAQ (reference sequence). The CDR3 length is 16 residues. The table lists this clonotype with a few counts. The antigen is undetermined. TCRdb called the 5' RACE reads again in MiXCR, with one record for every CDR3 protein. Among some 1,700,000 distinct CDR3 sequences listed, about 32% were seen once. The sequencing sample was made of cord blood. The rearrangement uses TRBV7-9 and TRBJ2-3, with 10 nucleotides matching TRBD2. The TCR comes from a newborn girl in good health. CDR3 loop: CASSSRSGRSTDTQYF. CDR3 DNA sequence: TGTGCCAGCAGCTCCCGTAGCGGGAGGAGCACAGATACGCAGTATTTT.